Each of the 21 T cell receptor beta chains below was sequenced from the same sample in a study of OX40 agonist ivuxolimab in advanced cancers. Profiled with immunoSEQ multiplex PCR; TCRdb holds only in-frame clones, not every one. Among 75,000 to 80,000 clones listed, approximately 80% were seen once. This specimen was CD4+ or CD8+ T cells sorted from blood, taken in a trial of the OX40 agonist ivuxolimab. The receptors here all came from an adult with an advanced solid tumor such as melanoma, head and neck, liver or kidney cancer.

The chain recombines TRBV6-5 with TRBJ1-1, with D possibly matching TRBD1 (6 bases). The CDR3 is made up of 15 amino acids. Germline V gene lookup returns CDR1 MNHEY and CDR2 SVGAGI. V was shortened by 0 bases and J by 5 bases, with 13 bases between the two germline ends. CDR3 nucleotide sequence: TGTGCCAGCAGTTACTCGGGGCAGGGGCGGACTGAAGCTTTCTTT. This translates into CASSYSGQGRTEAFF.

The gene calls are TRBV5-8 and TRBJ2-4, with 7 bases aligning to TRBD2. The germline CDR1 and CDR2 sequences are SGHTS and YDEGEE. Losses at the gene ends were 4 bases for V and 0 bases for J; bases not matched to a gene: 4. The CDR3 extends over 15 amino acids. The CDR3 here is CASSKRDLAKNIQYF. The DNA of the CDR3 is TGTGCCAGCAGCAAGCGGGATTTAGCCAAAAACATTCAGTACTTC.

The V gene is TRBV6-1, the J gene TRBJ1-3, with D hard to call. V shed 6 bases and J shed 4 bases, with 7 bases lying between them. Germline CDR1 is MNHNS and CDR2 is SASEGT. The CDR3 is 12 amino acids. The CDR3 sequence: CASSPAGNTIYF. CDR3 nucleotide sequence: TGTGCCAGCAGCCCGGCGGGAAACACCATATATTTT.

The V and J genes are TRBV9 and TRBJ2-1; D is uncertain. CDR3 length equals 15 residues. Trimming took 0 bases from V and 4 from J, leaving 11 bases between them. Germline lookup yields CDR1 SGDLS and CDR2 YYNGEE. The CDR3 region has the DNA TGTGCCAGCAGCGTAGGTCAGGATAGATACAATGAGCAGTTCTTC. This sequence encodes CASSVGQDRYNEQFF.

This clone appeared a single time. V usage is TRBV5-1 and J usage is TRBJ1-6, with TRBD1 matching over 7 bases. CDR3 length: 15 residues. Germline CDR1 and CDR2: SGHRS and YFSETQ. The trim removed 1 base at V and 5 bases at J, leaving 3 bases unmatched. CDR3 region: CASSLLGQHNSPLHF. CDR3 coding DNA: TGCGCCAGCAGCTTGTTGGGACAGCATAATTCACCCCTCCACTTT.

This clone was found a few times. The rearrangement joins TRBV19 to TRBJ2-7; tentative D call: TRBD1 (5 bases). The CDR3 contains 14 residues. Germline lookup yields CDR1 LNHDA and CDR2 SQIVND (reference sequence). Trimming left V 3 bases short and J 3 bases short, with 12 bases between. In DNA, the CDR3 is TGTGCCAGTAGTATGAGGTACAGGCTCTACGAGCAGTACTTC. As protein: CASSMRYRLYEQYF.

V and J are TRBV5-1 and TRBJ1-2; 7 bases fit TRBD1. Per the germline V gene, CDR1 is SGHRS and CDR2 is YFSETQ. The CDR3 totals 15 residues. Germline trimming cut 4 bases from V and 4 bases from J; bases unmatched to any gene: 10. The CDR3 loop is CASSQHYRGVYGYTF. The CDR3 DNA is TGCGCCAGCAGCCAACACTACAGGGGAGTCTATGGCTACACCTTC. Together with reference TRBV5-1 and TRBJ1-2, the CDR3 gives the full variable domain: KAGVTQTPRYLIKTRGQQVTLSCSPISGHRSVSWYQQTPGQGLQFLFEYFSETQRNKGNFPGRFSGRQFSNSRSEMNVSTLELGDSALYLCASSQHYRGVYGYTFGSGTRLTVV.

The chain is built from TRBV4-1 and TRBJ1-2; D is unclear. With 2 bases removed from V and 6 bases from J, the gap between germline ends came to 7 bases. Per the germline V gene, CDR1 is MGHRA and CDR2 is YSYEKL. The CDR3 covers 12 residues. CDR3 sequence (DNA): TGCGCCAGCAGCCAATCAAGGCATGGCTACACCTTC. Translation: CASSQSRHGYTF.

The chain joins TRBV29-1 to TRBJ1-2; TRBD1 is a possible D gene (5 bases). Germline V CDR1 and CDR2: SQVTM, ANQGSEA. Trimming left V 6 bases short and J 3 bases short, with 23 bases between. This CDR3 contains 16 residues. Here the CDR3 DNA reads TGCAGCGTAGTAGGGGACCTAAGGACGGCGGACTATGGCTACACCTTC. This codes for CSVVGDLRTADYGYTF.

The V and J genes are TRBV15 and TRBJ2-2; TRBD2 matches at 7 bases. V was pared by 6 bases and J by 1 base, with 2 bases of the junction left unmatched. Germline assignment: CDR1 LNHNV and CDR2 YYDKDF (reference sequence). The CDR3 extends over 14 amino acids. The CDR3 here is CATSTGGNTGELFF. In DNA form, the CDR3 reads TGTGCCACCAGTACGGGGGGGAACACCGGGGAGCTGTTTTTT.

The chain links TRBV7-8 to TRBJ1-1; D unclear. In germline, CDR1 is SGHVS, CDR2 FQNEAQ. The germline V and J ends were trimmed by 5 bases and 1 base, with 14 bases remaining between them. This CDR3 region has 15 residues. The chain's CDR3 is CASSTSPLRNTEAFF. DNA for the CDR3: TGTGCCAGCAGCACTAGCCCTCTGAGGAACACTGAAGCTTTCTTT.

The J gene is TRBJ1-2, the V gene TRBV4-3; 7 bases are shared with TRBD1. The junction had 11 bases not matched to a gene; V was cut back by 4 bases and J by 6 bases. The CDR3 consists of 15 residues. Germline V CDR1 and CDR2: LGHNA, YSLEER. The chain's CDR3 is CASSRGQSRVDGYTF. The CDR3 DNA follows: TGCGCCAGCAGCCGGGGACAGAGCCGGGTCGATGGCTACACCTTC.

The rearrangement uses TRBV29-1 and TRBJ1-4; D is possibly TRBD1 (6 bases). The germline V and J ends were trimmed by 3 bases and 8 bases, with 13 bases remaining between them. The CDR3 sequence is 13 residues long. Germline-derived CDR1 and CDR2 are SQVTM and ANQGSEA. The CDR3 reads CSVDGGGGEKLFF. The CDR3 DNA reads as TGCAGCGTTGATGGCGGGGGCGGAGAAAAACTGTTTTTT.

The rearrangement links TRBV6-5 to TRBJ1-3, with TRBD1 matching 7 bases. Germline values: CDR1 MNHEY, CDR2 SVGAGI. The length of the CDR3 is 14 residues. Trimming cost V 6 bases and J 0 bases; bases outside gene matches: 2. CDR3 in amino acids: CASSDRDSGNTIYF. The CDR3 DNA follows: TGTGCCAGCAGCGACAGGGACTCTGGAAACACCATATATTTT.

Only a few counts were recorded for this clone. The chain links TRBV27 to TRBJ1-2; no clear D gene. The CDR3 is made up of 15 amino acids. Germline CDR1 reads MNHEY; CDR2 reads SMNVEV (reference sequence). V shed 6 bases and J shed 1 base, with 15 bases lying between them. The CDR3 reads CASREGGSINYGYTF. The CDR3 DNA reads TGTGCCAGCAGGGAAGGAGGGAGCATTAACTATGGCTACACCTTC.

The V call is TRBV18, the J call TRBJ1-5; the D gene is possibly TRBD1 (5 bases). Germline lookup yields CDR1 KGHSH and CDR2 LQKENI. Trimming left V 3 bases short and J 0 bases short, with 12 bases between. This CDR3 comprises 16 residues. The DNA of the CDR3 is TGTGCCAGCTCACCTCAACCGGGGACTAGCAATCAGCCCCAGCATTTT. Translating gives CASSPQPGTSNQPQHF.

V is TRBV19 and J is TRBJ1-5; D is unclear. V lost 8 bases and J lost 0, with 8 bases in between. The germline V gene encodes CDR1 LNHDA and CDR2 SQIVND (reference sequence). CDR3 length equals 13 residues. The CDR3 here is CASGLYSNQPQHF. The CDR3 DNA is TGTGCCAGTGGACTCTATAGCAATCAGCCCCAGCATTTT. Full variable domain (missing parts from reference TRBV19 and TRBJ1-5): DGGITQSPKYLFRKEGQNVTLSCEQNLNHDAMYWYRQDPGQGLRLIYYSQIVNDFQKGDIAEGYSVSREKKESFPLTVTSAQKNPTAFYLCASGLYSNQPQHFGDGTRLSIL.

The V gene is TRBV6-6, the J gene TRBJ2-3; no definite D call. The ends were cut back, 6 bases at V and 3 bases at J, with 10 bases in the middle. The CDR3 has 13 residues. Germline V gives CDR1 MNHNY, CDR2 SVGAGI (reference sequence). In DNA form, the CDR3 reads TGTGCCAGCAGACTGGACGGAACAGATACGCAGTATTTT. Protein product: CASRLDGTDTQYF.

In its sample, this clone was seen once. The CDR3 bases are TGTGCCAGCAGTTTAGGCACTGAAGCTTTCTTT. Encoded protein: CASSLGTEAFF. The chain has TRBV6-5 and TRBJ1-1; D unresolved. V dropped 4 bases and J dropped 4 bases, with 4 bases sitting between them. The CDR3 runs 11 residues. The germline gives CDR1 MNHEY, CDR2 SVGAGI.

The rearrangement links TRBV6-1 to TRBJ2-5, with 7 bases fitting TRBD1. Germline V lookup: CDR1 MNHNS, CDR2 SASEGT. CDR3 length: 14 residues. The trim removed 6 bases at V and 2 bases at J, leaving 6 bases unmatched. CDR3: CASRTGAGQETQYF. The CDR3, as DNA: TGTGCCAGCAGAACAGGGGCAGGACAAGAGACCCAGTACTTC.

This clone was seen only a few times. The genes are TRBV4-3 and TRBJ1-4; D gene ambiguous. The CDR3 totals 17 residues. Germline CDR1 and CDR2: LGHNA and YSLEER. V shed 2 bases and J shed 5 bases, with 18 bases lying between them. The CDR3 DNA is TGCGCCAGCAGCCAAACCCAACGAGGAGTAGGCAATGAAAAACTGTTTTTT. Protein product: CASSQTQRGVGNEKLFF.